This T cell receptor beta chain originates from a study of T cell changes during pregnancy in multiple sclerosis. Germline trimming cut 6 bases from V and 2 bases from J; bases unmatched to any gene: 6. In germline, CDR1 is MGHRA, CDR2 YSYEKL. The CDR3 covers 15 residues. The repertoire was sequenced with immunoSEQ multiplex PCR; TCRdb's copy has only in-frame clones and lacks some. The top ten clones hold about 1.3% of a sample with 80,000 to 130,000 clones, more than 90% of them seen once. V and J are TRBV4-1 and TRBJ2-3; 9 bases are a match to TRBD1. The sequenced sample was peripheral blood, obtained in the second trimester of pregnancy. The clonotype was recovered from a female donor with multiple sclerosis, enrolled in a pregnancy study. The CDR3 protein is CASRHRDRVTDTQYF. The CDR3 nucleotides read TGCGCCAGCAGACACCGGGACAGGGTCACAGATACGCAGTATTTT.